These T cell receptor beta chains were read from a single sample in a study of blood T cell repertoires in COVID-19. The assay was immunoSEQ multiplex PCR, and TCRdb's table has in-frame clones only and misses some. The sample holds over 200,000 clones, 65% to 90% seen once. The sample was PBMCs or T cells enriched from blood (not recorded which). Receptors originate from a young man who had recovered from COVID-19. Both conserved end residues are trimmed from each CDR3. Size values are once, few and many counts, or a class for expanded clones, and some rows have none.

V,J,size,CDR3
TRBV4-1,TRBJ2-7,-,ASSPVLVQAGDASYEQY
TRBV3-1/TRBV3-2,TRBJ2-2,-,ASSQGQGIFTGELF
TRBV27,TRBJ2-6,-,ASSFWGAGANVLT
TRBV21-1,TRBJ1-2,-,ASSKARTGDENYGYT
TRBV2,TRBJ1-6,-,ASTIDPPGQGYLGNSPLH
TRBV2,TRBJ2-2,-,ASSAIGAGELF
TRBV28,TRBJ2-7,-,ASSFRGARNEQY
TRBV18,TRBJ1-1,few,ASSPPGQLNTEAF
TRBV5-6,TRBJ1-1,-,ASSRLERLPNTEAF
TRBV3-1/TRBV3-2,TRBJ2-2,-,ASSHRGLGELF
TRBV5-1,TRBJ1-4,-,ASSLNGGRVNEKLF
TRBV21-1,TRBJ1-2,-,ASSKEIVLLGQGNGYT
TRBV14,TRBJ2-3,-,ASSRGSGGAATDTQY
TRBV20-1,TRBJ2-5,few,SASKGVPETQY
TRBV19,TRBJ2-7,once,ASSPGHEQY
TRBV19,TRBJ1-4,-,ASSTSLGSDYEKLF
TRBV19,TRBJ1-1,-,ASSPRGGTNTEAF
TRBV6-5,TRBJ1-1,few,ASSSWTGEAAF
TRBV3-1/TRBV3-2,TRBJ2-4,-,ASSQKGGSGKNIQY
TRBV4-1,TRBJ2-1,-,ASSPSGRGYNEQF
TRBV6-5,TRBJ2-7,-,ASMRRSGSTGEQY
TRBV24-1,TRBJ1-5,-,ATSETGYNQPQH
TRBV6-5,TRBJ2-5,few,ATRRSGQETQY
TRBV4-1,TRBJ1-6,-,ASSQDPTGGNSPLH
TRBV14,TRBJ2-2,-,ASSQETGIGELF